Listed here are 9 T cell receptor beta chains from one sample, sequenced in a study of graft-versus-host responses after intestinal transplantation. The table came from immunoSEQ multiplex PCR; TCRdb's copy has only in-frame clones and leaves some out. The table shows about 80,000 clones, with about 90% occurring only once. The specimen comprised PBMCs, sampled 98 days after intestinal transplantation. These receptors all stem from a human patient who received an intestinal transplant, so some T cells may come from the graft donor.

The CDR3 is CAWSTRGSPSYEQYF. In DNA form, the CDR3 reads TGTGCCTGGAGTACCCGCGGATCCCCATCCTACGAGCAGTACTTC. V usage is TRBV30 and J usage is TRBJ2-7; no reliable D call. Germline V gives CDR1 GTSNPN, CDR2 SVGIG (reference sequence). CDR3 size: 15 residues. Trimming took 2 bases from V and 1 from J, leaving 15 bases between them.

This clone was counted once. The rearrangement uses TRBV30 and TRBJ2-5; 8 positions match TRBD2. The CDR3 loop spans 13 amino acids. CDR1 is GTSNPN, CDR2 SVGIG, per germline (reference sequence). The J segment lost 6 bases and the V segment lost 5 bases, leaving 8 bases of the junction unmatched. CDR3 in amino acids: CAWGARLAQTQYF. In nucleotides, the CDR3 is TGTGCCTGGGGGGCTAGACTAGCGCAGACCCAGTACTTC.

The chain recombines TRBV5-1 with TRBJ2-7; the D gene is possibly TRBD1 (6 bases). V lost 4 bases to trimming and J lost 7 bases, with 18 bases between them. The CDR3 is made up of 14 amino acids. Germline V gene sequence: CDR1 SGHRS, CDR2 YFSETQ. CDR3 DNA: TGCGCCAGCAGCACCAGGGACACTTTTGATGAGCAGTACTTC. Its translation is CASSTRDTFDEQYF.

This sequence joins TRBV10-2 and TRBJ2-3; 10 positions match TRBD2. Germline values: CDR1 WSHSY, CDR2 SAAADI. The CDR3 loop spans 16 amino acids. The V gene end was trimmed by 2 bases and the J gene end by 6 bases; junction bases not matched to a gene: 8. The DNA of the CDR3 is TGCGCCAGCAGTGAGAGATTAGCGGGAGGTACGGATACGCAGTATTTT. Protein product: CASSERLAGGTDTQYF.

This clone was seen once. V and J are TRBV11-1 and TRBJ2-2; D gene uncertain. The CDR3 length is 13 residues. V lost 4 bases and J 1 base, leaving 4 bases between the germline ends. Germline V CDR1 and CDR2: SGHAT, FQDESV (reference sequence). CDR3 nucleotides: TGTGCCAGCAGCTCCTTGAACACCGGGGAGCTGTTTTTT. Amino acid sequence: CASSSLNTGELFF.

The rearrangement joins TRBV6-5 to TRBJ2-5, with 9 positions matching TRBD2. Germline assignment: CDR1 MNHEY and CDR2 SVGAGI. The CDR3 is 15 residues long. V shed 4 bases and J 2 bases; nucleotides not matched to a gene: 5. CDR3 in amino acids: CASSSVAGAQETQYF. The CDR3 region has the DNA TGTGCCAGCAGTTCCGTAGCGGGAGCACAAGAGACCCAGTACTTC.

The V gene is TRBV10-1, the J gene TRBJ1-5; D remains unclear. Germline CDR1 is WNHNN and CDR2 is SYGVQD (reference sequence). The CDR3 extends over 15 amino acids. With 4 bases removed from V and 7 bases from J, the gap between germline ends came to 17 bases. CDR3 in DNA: TGCGCCAGCAGTGCCTCGGGGTGGCGGAGACAGCCCCAGCATTTT. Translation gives CASSASGWRRQPQHF.

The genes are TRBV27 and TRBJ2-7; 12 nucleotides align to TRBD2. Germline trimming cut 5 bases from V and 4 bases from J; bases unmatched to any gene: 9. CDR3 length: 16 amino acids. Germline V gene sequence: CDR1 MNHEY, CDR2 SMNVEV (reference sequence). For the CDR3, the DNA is TGTGCCAGCAGTCCCCGGACTAGCGGGATGGGATACGAGCAGTACTTC. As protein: CASSPRTSGMGYEQYF.

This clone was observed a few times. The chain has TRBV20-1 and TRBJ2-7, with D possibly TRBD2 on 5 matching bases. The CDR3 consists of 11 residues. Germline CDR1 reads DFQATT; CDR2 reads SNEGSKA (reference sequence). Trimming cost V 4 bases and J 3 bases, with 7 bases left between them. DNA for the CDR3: TGCAGTGCTACGGAGGACTACGAGCAGTACTTC. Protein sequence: CSATEDYEQYF.